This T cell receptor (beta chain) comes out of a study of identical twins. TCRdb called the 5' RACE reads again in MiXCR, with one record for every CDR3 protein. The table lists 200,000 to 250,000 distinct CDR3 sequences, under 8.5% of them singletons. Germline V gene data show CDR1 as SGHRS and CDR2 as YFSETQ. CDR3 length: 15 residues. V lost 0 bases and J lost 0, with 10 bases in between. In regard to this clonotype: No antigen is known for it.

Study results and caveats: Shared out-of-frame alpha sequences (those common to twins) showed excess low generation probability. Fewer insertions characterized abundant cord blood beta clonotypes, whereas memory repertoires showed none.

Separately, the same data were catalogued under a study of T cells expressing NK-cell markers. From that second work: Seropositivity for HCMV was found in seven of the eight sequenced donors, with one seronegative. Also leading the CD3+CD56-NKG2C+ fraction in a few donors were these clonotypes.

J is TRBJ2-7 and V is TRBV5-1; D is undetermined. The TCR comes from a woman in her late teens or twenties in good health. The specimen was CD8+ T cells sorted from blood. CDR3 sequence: CASSLELHISYEQYF. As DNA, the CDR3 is TGCGCCAGCAGCTTGGAGCTTCATATCTCCTACGAGCAGTACTTC.